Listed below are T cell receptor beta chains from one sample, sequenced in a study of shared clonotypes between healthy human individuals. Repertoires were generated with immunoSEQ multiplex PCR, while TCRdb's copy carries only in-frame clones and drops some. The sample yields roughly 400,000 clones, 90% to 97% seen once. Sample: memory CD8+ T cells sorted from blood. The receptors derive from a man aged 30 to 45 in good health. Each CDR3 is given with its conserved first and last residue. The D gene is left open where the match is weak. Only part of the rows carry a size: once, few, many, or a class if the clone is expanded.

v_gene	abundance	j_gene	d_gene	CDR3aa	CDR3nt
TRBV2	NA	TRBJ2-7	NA	CASSEGLVSYEQYF	TGTGCCAGCAGTGAAGGACTAGTTTCCTACGAGCAGTACTTC
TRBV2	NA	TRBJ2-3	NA	CASSEDLADTQYF	TGTGCCAGCAGTGAAGATCTAGCAGATACGCAGTATTTT
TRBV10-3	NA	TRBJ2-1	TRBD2	CAISESLAAYNEQFF	TGTGCCATCAGTGAAAGTCTAGCGGCCTACAATGAGCAGTTCTTC
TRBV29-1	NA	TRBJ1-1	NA	CSATDRNTEAFF	TGCAGCGCTACCGACAGGAACACTGAAGCTTTCTTT
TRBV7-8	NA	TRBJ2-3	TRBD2	CASSLGTSGPTDTQYF	TGTGCCAGCAGCTTAGGGACTAGCGGTCCCACAGATACGCAGTATTTT
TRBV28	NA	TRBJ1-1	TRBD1	CASSLGDRVSEAFF	TGTGCCAGCAGTTTGGGGGACAGGGTATCTGAAGCTTTCTTT
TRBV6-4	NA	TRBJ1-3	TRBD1	CASSDIRNRGAPGNTIYF	TGTGCCAGCAGTGATATACGGAACAGGGGAGCACCTGGAAACACCATATATTTT
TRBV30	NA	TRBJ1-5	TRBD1	CAWSAGTGHQPQHF	TGTGCCTGGAGTGCGGGGACAGGGCATCAGCCCCAGCATTTT
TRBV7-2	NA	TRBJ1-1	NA	CASSLRVRGVVNTEAFF	TGTGCCAGCAGCTTGCGGGTACGGGGGGTAGTGAACACTGAAGCTTTCTTT
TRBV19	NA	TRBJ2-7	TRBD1	CASSIGRGTYEQYF	TGTGCCAGTAGTATAGGCAGGGGGACCTACGAGCAGTACTTC
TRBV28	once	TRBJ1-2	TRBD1	CASSSGTGTGLGYTF	TGTGCCAGCAGTTCAGGTACCGGGACAGGGCTTGGCTACACCTTC
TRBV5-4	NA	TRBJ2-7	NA	CASSLDRDEQYF	TGTGCCAGCAGCTTGGATAGGGACGAGCAGTACTTC
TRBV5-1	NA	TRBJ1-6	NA	CASSLAPSGESPLHF	TGCGCCAGCAGCTTGGCTCCCTCAGGAGAATCACCCCTCCACTTT
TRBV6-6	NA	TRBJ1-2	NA	CASTPGANYGYTF	TGTGCCAGCACCCCAGGGGCCAACTATGGCTACACCTTC